The sequence of this T cell receptor (beta chain) was determined in a study of cytomegalovirus exposure and HLA in healthy donors (dated by TCRdb to about 2017). Describing the broader study: An earlier analysis of some 600 of the donors reported about 280 Gb of sequence data and 117 million unique TCR beta sequences obtained from around 170 million T cells. Roughly 300 gigabases of sequencing data and around 85 million unique TCR sequences made up an early release that covered over 550 HLA-typed donors. Of the approximately 400 genotyped donors, 75% to 85% were placed in the genetic ancestry cluster associated with self-reported Caucasian donors. The study aimed to test whether cataloging public T cell receptors could reveal signatures of past pathogen exposure. The T cell repertoires of 666 subjects were profiled by immunosequencing and related to cytomegalovirus serostatus. In addition to the first cohort of 666 subjects, a separate validation cohort of about 120 different subjects was used. The study combined high-throughput TCR immunosequencing, statistical association of individual TCRs with disease status, and machine learning to predict cytomegalovirus infection status. In a later analysis, previously published TCR beta repertoires from about 670 donors were re-analyzed and high-resolution HLA genotyping was added so that TCR occurrence patterns could be studied. Rather than using new phenotypic data, the later analysis identified candidate immune exposures from TCR beta sequences and from how often those sequences occurred across donors. An earlier analysis of roughly 600 of the donors used high-throughput TCR beta sequencing to judge whether each TCR beta V gene segment behaved as functional or pseudogenic. Donor age, sex, ethnicity and CMV serostatus were collected together with the repertoire data. Genome-wide SNP genotypes for about 65% of the 666 donors were used in a later genetic analysis, which treated that subset as a discovery cohort. Every discovery cohort repertoire had been produced on one sequencing platform. HLA typing included class I and class II loci at four-digit resolution. Typing coverage differed by locus: A, B, C, DRB1 and DQB1 were typed in roughly 620-630 donors, DQA1 in about 510, DPA1 in over 600, and DPB1 in about 450. Four to six DR-DQ haplotypes were handled as single units for association and clustering, since linkage in the cohort was strong. Across roughly 420 genotyped donors of the cohort, an average of approximately 240,000 unique TCR beta nucleotide sequences per donor were sequenced, and approximately 17% of those sequences were non-productive. Study-wide conclusions, independent of this receptor: In a later analysis, TCR association rates were found to vary across HLA loci, with the most associated TCRs seen for DRB1 alleles and the fewest for HLA-C alleles. HLA typing was unavailable for some donors at each locus, so association tests used only the typed subset. In vitro tests confirmed that a few of the cytomegalovirus-associated TCR beta chains recognize cytomegalovirus antigens. A later analysis reported that several top co-occurrence clusters appeared linked to parvovirus B19, influenza, CMV and Epstein-Barr virus. A later genetic analysis reported fewer N-insertions in productive TCRs among donors in an Asian-associated ancestry cluster than the 666-donor mean. According to a later analysis, most CMV-associated TCR beta chains appeared to be HLA-restricted, and the HLA associations seemed to be driven largely by CMV exposure. Cytomegalovirus status was reported to be diagnosed by the classifier with high specificity and sensitivity in both the original and validation cohorts. Most TCR sequences were observed very rarely across donors, whereas some public TCRs were present in many individuals. Linkage disequilibrium might explain the correlated functional status among segregating V segments, but an unknown experimental factor could not be excluded. A later analysis found that HLA-associated TCR beta chains were more clonally expanded and had lower generation probabilities than equally common non-associated chains. Some IMGT-functional V segments, including TRBV6-2 and TRBV6-3, could not be told apart with the 87-base-pair reads, so those segments were excluded. A later genetic analysis associated a missense DCLRE1C variant with V-gene and J-gene trimming of TCR beta chains, and an independent cohort replicated the association. A further reported finding was that TCR beta sequences accurately predicted the HLA-A and HLA-B alleles for most subjects in the first cohort. The study listed 150 to 200 TCR beta chains as associated with cytomegalovirus. Assigning TCR associations to individual alleles was difficult when HLA alleles, especially DR and DQ, strongly co-occurred. A cluster of highly shared sequence variants was judged likely to be a technical artifact of the sequencing pipeline. In an earlier analysis of several hundred of the donors, most TCR beta V segments were observed in productive rearrangements about 87% or about 30% of the time, broadly matching IMGT annotations. The presence/absence analyses assumed that sequencing depth was roughly uniform across donors, and that assumption may not be true. For the cohort, immune exposure information was limited to CMV serostatus. The cohort was sequenced for TCR beta chains only, and without alpha or paired-chain data the features that could be detected were limited. In a later analysis, some 18,000 TCR beta sequences were associated with specific HLA alleles at a false discovery rate of 0.05. Fewer than 20 rarely observed V segments, including chromosome 9 orphons, were excluded from the earlier analysis of several hundred of the donors because counts were too low. The authors suggested that the approach could potentially be extended to other disease states and immunological phenotypes.

The method behind the library was the immunoSEQ multiplex PCR assay. For the multiplex PCR, a mixture combining 60 forward primers for TCR Vbeta segments and 13 reverse primers for TCR Jbeta segments was used. A multiplex PCR assay on genomic DNA amplified the CDR3 region of rearranged TCR beta genes. Amplified TCR beta libraries were sequenced as 87-base-pair reads on the Illumina HiSeq System. The paper's processing steps were these. A later analysis tallied 75 million to 85 million unique TCR beta chains across the 666 repertoires, and approximately 9.9 million of those chains were shared by two or more donors. Raw reads were error-corrected and collapsed into unique sequences with a nearest-neighbor algorithm that merged closely related sequences to remove PCR and sequencing errors. Alignment of CDR3 sequences to IMGT reference sequences was used to assign V, D and J gene segments. For a sequence to be retained, at least a six-nucleotide match to both a V gene segment and a J gene segment was required. A rearrangement was called productive if the CDR3 had no stop codons and remained in frame with V and J, and every other rearrangement was called non-productive. CDR3 was defined according to IMGT convention as the region running from the second conserved V-encoded cysteine to the conserved J-encoded phenylalanine. The earlier analysis of some 600 of the donors excluded sequences that lacked an unambiguous match to a single V gene segment. In an earlier analysis of almost 600 of the donors, a V segment was called functional when productive rearrangements were above 56.7%, and segregating when the standard deviation between donors exceeded 5%. To diagnose cytomegalovirus status from the catalog of TCR beta chain sequences, a statistical classification framework was built. In a later analysis, V and J genes were assigned by comparing TCR nucleotide sequences against IMGT/GENE-DB human TR gene sequences. In a later analysis, CDR3 sequences and most-parsimonious VDJ recombination scenarios were assigned using the TCRdist pipeline. In a later analysis, each TCR beta chain was defined by its CDR3 amino acid sequence together with its V-gene family, and reads lacking a unique V-gene family were excluded. To address suspected cross-contamination and a sequencing artifact, a later analysis removed roughly 580 highly shared, low-generation-probability nucleotide sequences. A later analysis calculated a clonal expansion index for each public chain from normalized within-repertoire ranks of inferred template counts. Generation probabilities in a later analysis came from a VDJ recombination model fitted to out-of-frame rearrangements, and those results were checked against IGoR. In a later analysis, hypergeometric tests were used to score TCR-TCR, TCR-HLA and TCR-CMV co-occurrence, with a repertoire-size bias correction applied to TCR pairs. In a later analysis, false discovery rates were estimated by permuting HLA or CMV assignments 20 times. In a later analysis, co-occurring TCRs were grouped using DBSCAN, with TCRdist sequence similarity added in when clustering inside HLA-allele-positive subsets. Co-occurrence clustering excluded repertoires with fewer than 30,000 or more than 120,000 public chains, plus five with anomalous nucleotide sharing. The table was pulled from immuneACCESS by TCRdb, which kept in-frame rearrangements only. Such tables lose some clones; where checked, under half of the loss comes from unresolved V genes, and the rest has no known cause. The DNA was the basis for D and trimming; V, J and clone size are from that table. A total of some 190,000 clones appear in this sample, about 82% of them only once. The top ten clones comprise approximately 2% of the sample.

The CDR3 goes from the cysteine to the phenylalanine over 15 residues. Only the CDR3 region is kept as DNA, spanning 45 bases read in frame from base 1. Relative to germline, V is 7 bases shorter and J is 2 bases shorter, with 15 bases between their ends. Looking up the germline V gene yields CDR1 MNHEY and CDR2 SVGAGI. A note on this clone: The specificity of this receptor is unknown. No base quality information exists; no much larger clone differs at one position.

In total, 600 or so healthy bone marrow donors made up the cohort. All cohort members were sampled while nominally healthy, although unrecorded immune exposures were likely present. The donor tested CMV seronegative and was one of the 352 seronegative cohort members. A peripheral blood sample was provided by each donor, and peripheral blood mononuclear cells were used for TCR beta sequencing. Genomic DNA extraction from the blood cell samples was performed with the Qiagen DNeasy Blood Extraction Kit. This TCR derives from a woman aged 25 to 39 in good health and CMV-seronegative. The chain couples TRBV6-5 to TRBJ1-5, with the D gene uncertain. Sequencing used PBMCs. Here is the DNA: TGTGCCAGCAAGTCCGGTACCCTACGCAATCAGCCCCAGCATTTT. Its protein product is CASKSGTLRNQPQHF.